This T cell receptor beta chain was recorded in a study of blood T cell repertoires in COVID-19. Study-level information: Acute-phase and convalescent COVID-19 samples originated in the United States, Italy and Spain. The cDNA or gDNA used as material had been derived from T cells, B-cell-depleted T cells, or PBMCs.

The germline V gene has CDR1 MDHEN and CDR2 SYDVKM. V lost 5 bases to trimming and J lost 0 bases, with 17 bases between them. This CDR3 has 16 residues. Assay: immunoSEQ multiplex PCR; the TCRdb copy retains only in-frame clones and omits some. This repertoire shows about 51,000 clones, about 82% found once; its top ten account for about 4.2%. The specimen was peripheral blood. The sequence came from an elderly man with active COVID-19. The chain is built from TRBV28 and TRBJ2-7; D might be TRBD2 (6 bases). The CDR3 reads CASSPGRGLSSYEQYF. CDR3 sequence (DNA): TGTGCCAGCAGTCCCGGGAGAGGACTAAGCTCCTACGAGCAGTACTTC.